The 6 T cell receptor beta chains listed next were all sequenced from one sample in a study of blood T cell repertoires in COVID-19. Measured with immunoSEQ multiplex PCR; TCRdb has only the in-frame clones, and not every one. The sample records about 220,000 clones, roughly 80% being singletons. The specimen sequenced was peripheral blood. These receptors were taken from a young woman who had recovered from COVID-19.

The genes are TRBV30 and TRBJ1-3, with D possibly matching TRBD1 (6 bases). Looked up from germline, CDR1 is GTSNPN and CDR2 is SVGIG (reference sequence). V was clipped by 5 bases and J by 2 bases, with 19 bases between them. This CDR3 contains 16 residues. The CDR3, as DNA: TGTGCCTGGGGACGTCCCGGGGGGGGCCCTGGAAACACCATATATTTT. Its translation is CAWGRPGGGPGNTIYF.

Points on this clone: This same CDR3 is encoded by further DNA sequences in the sample. The rearrangement links TRBV27 to TRBJ1-1, with 8 bases matching TRBD1. This CDR3 region has 15 residues. V was pared by 4 bases and J by 3 bases, with 7 bases of the junction left unmatched. Germline V gives CDR1 MNHEY, CDR2 SMNVEV (reference sequence). CDR3: CASSWGTGGDTEAFF. In DNA form, the CDR3 reads TGTGCCAGCAGTTGGGGGACAGGTGGGGACACTGAAGCTTTCTTT.

V gene TRBV10-3 combines with J gene TRBJ1-2, with TRBD1 matching over 9 bases. V trimming: 2 bases; J trimming: 5 bases; junction bases outside the gene matches: 3. The CDR3 consists of 14 residues. Germline CDR1 reads ENHRY; CDR2 reads SYGVKD. The CDR3, as DNA: TGTGCCATCAGTGAGCCCGACAGGGGGTATGGCTACACCTTC. Protein product: CAISEPDRGYGYTF.

The chain couples TRBV7-9 to TRBJ1-6; TRBD1 might be the D (6 bases). Per the germline V gene, CDR1 is SEHNR and CDR2 is FQNEAQ (reference sequence). V shed 5 bases and J shed 8 bases, with 16 bases lying between them. The CDR3 loop spans 15 amino acids. This chain's CDR3 is CASSLGDRIDSPLHF. The CDR3 bases are TGTGCCAGCAGCCTCGGTGACAGGATAGATTCACCCCTCCACTTT.

The V call is TRBV10-1, the J call TRBJ2-3; 10 nucleotides agree with TRBD2. The CDR3 runs to 14 residues. Germline V gene lookup returns CDR1 WNHNN and CDR2 SYGVQD (reference sequence). J lost 5 bases, V lost 5 bases, and 4 bases had no gene match. The CDR3 reads CASSLAGDQDTQYF. In nucleotides, the CDR3 is TGCGCCAGCAGTCTAGCGGGAGACCAAGATACGCAGTATTTT.

This chain links TRBV2 with TRBJ2-4, with TRBD1 as a possible D gene (5 bases). The V end lost 0 bases, the J end lost 7 bases, and 16 bases lay between the germline ends. Germline CDR1 SNHLY, CDR2 FYNNEI. The CDR3 is made up of 16 amino acids. The chain's CDR3 is CASSEAGAPPMNIQYF. The CDR3 DNA is TGTGCCAGCAGTGAAGCTGGGGCACCTCCTATGAACATTCAGTACTTC.